The 18 T cell receptor beta chains listed next were all sequenced from one sample in a study of blood T cell repertoires in COVID-19. Sequenced by immunoSEQ multiplex PCR; TCRdb stores in-frame clones only, minus some. The repertoire holds a few hundred thousand clones, with roughly 90% as singletons. Sequenced sample: PBMCs or T cells enriched from blood (not recorded which). These receptors came from a woman aged 25-40 years who had recovered from COVID-19.

This chain uses TRBV18 with TRBJ1-3; D may be TRBD1 (5 bases). CDR1 is KGHSH, CDR2 LQKENI, per germline. V was cut by 0 bases and J by 3 bases, with 12 bases left in between. The CDR3 totals 16 residues. The CDR3: CASSPPSRAGGNTIYF. The CDR3 bases are TGTGCCAGCTCACCACCCTCCAGGGCTGGTGGAAACACCATATATTTT.

The chain links TRBV9 to TRBJ2-1; TRBD1 aligns across 9 bases. Germline CDR1 and CDR2: SGDLS and YYNGEE. With V trimmed by 1 base and J by 6 bases, 8 bases remained unmatched. CDR3 length: 16 residues. The CDR3, as DNA: TGTGCCAGCAGCGTACGGATGGGGGGACAGGGCAATGAGCAGTTCTTC. It translates to CASSVRMGGQGNEQFF.

The chain is built from TRBV4-2 and TRBJ1-6; TRBD1 agrees at 10 bases. Per germline, CDR1 LGHNA and CDR2 YNFKEQ. The CDR3 loop spans 14 amino acids. J gave up 7 bases and V 3 bases, and 0 bases lay outside the gene matches. As DNA, the CDR3 is TGTGCCAGCAGCCAGACAGGGGGCAATTCACCCCTCCACTTT. As protein: CASSQTGGNSPLHF.

The chain recombines TRBV3-1 (or the pseudogene TRBV3-2) with TRBJ1-2, with 7 bases that match TRBD1. This CDR3 is built from 15 residues. V lost 0 bases, J lost 3 bases, and 4 bases stayed unmatched. Per germline, CDR1 LGHDT and CDR2 YNNKEL (reference sequence). The CDR3 protein is CASSQDTQGYYGYTF. DNA for the CDR3: TGTGCCAGCAGCCAAGACACACAGGGGTACTATGGCTACACCTTC.

The V and J genes are TRBV28 and TRBJ2-1, with D possibly matching TRBD1 (6 bases). Germline loops: CDR1 MDHEN, CDR2 SYDVKM. The V end was cut by 7 bases, the J end by 6 bases, with 10 bases between. The CDR3 runs to 12 residues. The CDR3 sequence is CASIQGGNEQFF. The CDR3 DNA sequence: TGTGCCAGCATTCAAGGGGGCAATGAGCAGTTCTTC. The variable domain in full, with the rest retrieved from reference TRBV28 and TRBJ2-1, is DVKVTQSSRYLVKRTGEKVFLECVQDMDHENMFWYRQDPGLGLRLIYFSYDVKMKEKGDIPEGYSVSREKKERFSLILESASTNQTSMYLCASIQGGNEQFFGPGTRLTVL.

The chain joins TRBV7-8 to TRBJ2-7; no clear D gene. The CDR3 has 16 amino acids. The V end lost 1 base, the J end lost 0 bases, and 13 bases lay between the germline ends. Germline V gives CDR1 SGHVS, CDR2 FQNEAQ. CDR3 protein: CASSLGGRHNSYEQYF. The CDR3 DNA reads TGTGCCAGCAGCTTAGGCGGCCGGCATAACTCCTACGAGCAGTACTTC.

This chain connects TRBV7-8 to TRBJ2-2, with D possibly matching TRBD2 (6 bases). Trimming pared 5 bases from V and 9 bases from J, leaving 16 bases between. From germline, CDR1 is SGHVS and CDR2 FQNEAQ. The CDR3 is 14 residues long. The CDR3: CASSPRGALRELFF. The CDR3, as DNA: TGTGCCAGCAGCCCACGCGGGGCCCTGCGGGAGCTGTTTTTT.

There are a few counts of this clone. V gene TRBV19 combines with J gene TRBJ2-6; TRBD1 might be the D (5 bases). The CDR3 extends over 14 amino acids. Germline V gene lookup returns CDR1 LNHDA and CDR2 SQIVND (reference sequence). V was trimmed by 6 bases and J by 4 bases, leaving 10 bases between them. CDR3 in DNA: TGTGCCAGTAGACCAGGGTTAGGGGCCAACGTCCTGACTTTC. Translation: CASRPGLGANVLTF.

J is TRBJ1-2 and V is TRBV2; TRBD1 is a possible D gene (6 bases). The germline gives CDR1 SNHLY, CDR2 FYNNEI. The V end lost 1 base, the J end lost 4 bases, and 13 bases lay between the germline ends. This CDR3 contains 15 residues. The CDR3 DNA sequence: TGTGCCAGCAGTGAAGAGGCAGGGGAGACCTATGGCTACACCTTC. Protein product: CASSEEAGETYGYTF.

The chain employs TRBV7-2 and TRBJ1-2, with D possibly being TRBD1 (5 bases). Between the trimmed V and J ends, which lost 5 bases and 1 base, there was a span of 17 bases. Germline CDR1 SGHTA, CDR2 FQGNSA. The CDR3 has 16 amino acids. CDR3 protein: CASSPPAGLFNYGYTF. The CDR3 nucleotides read TGTGCCAGCAGCCCCCCGGCGGGACTGTTTAACTATGGCTACACCTTC.

The chain joins TRBV24-1 to TRBJ1-2; 10 bases line up with TRBD1. CDR3 length equals 15 residues. V gave up 12 bases and J gave up 8 bases; unmatched junction bases: 17. Germline V gives CDR1 KGHDR, CDR2 SFDVKD. CDR3 sequence (DNA): TGTGCCGCGTCCGGGACAGGGGAGTATCCTCGGGGCTACACCTTC. Amino acid sequence: CAASGTGEYPRGYTF.

The chain recombines TRBV5-1 with TRBJ2-7, with a tentative D call TRBD2 (6 bases). The CDR3 is 18 amino acids. Trimming shortened V by 3 bases and J by 3 bases, and 25 bases separated the two germline ends. CDR1 and CDR2 (germline): SGHRS, YFSETQ. CDR3 loop: CASSSRGASWGDHYEQYF. The CDR3, as DNA: TGCGCCAGCAGCTCCCGCGGGGCTAGCTGGGGGGATCACTACGAGCAGTACTTC.

The rearrangement links TRBV10-3 to TRBJ2-7; weak D call: TRBD1 (5 bases). Trimming pared 7 bases from V and 3 bases from J, leaving 19 bases between. In germline, CDR1 is ENHRY, CDR2 SYGVKD. The CDR3 totals 15 residues. DNA of the CDR3: TGTGCCATCACGTGGGCCCAGGGATCCGGCTACGAGCAGTACTTC. Its protein product is CAITWAQGSGYEQYF.

The rearrangement links TRBV12-3 or TRBV12-4 to TRBJ1-1, with 10 bases lining up with TRBD1. The CDR3 has 13 residues. The junction had 4 bases not matched to a gene; V was cut back by 5 bases and J by 7 bases. The CDR3 region is CASSDRGLGEAFF. The DNA for the CDR3 is TGTGCCAGCAGTGACAGGGGGCTGGGTGAAGCTTTCTTT.

The chain uses TRBV7-9 and TRBJ1-1, with D possibly being TRBD1 (5 bases). Germline CDR1 reads SEHNR; CDR2 reads FQNEAQ (reference sequence). This CDR3 spans 11 amino acids. Trimming took off 5 bases at V and 8 bases at J, with 9 bases between the two ends. CDR3 amino acids: CASSQGPEAFF. The DNA for the CDR3 is TGTGCCAGCAGCCAGGGCCCGGAAGCTTTCTTT. Variable domain in full (rest from reference TRBV7-9 and TRBJ1-1): DTGVSQNPRHKITKRGQNVTFRCDPISEHNRLYWYRQTLGQGPEFLTYFQNEAQLEKSRLLSDRFSAERPKGSFSTLEIQRTEQGDSAMYLCASSQGPEAFFGQGTRLTVV.

This CDR3 reads CASKPGVRQEGNTIYF. The DNA for the CDR3 is TGTGCCAGCAAACCAGGGGTCCGGCAGGAGGGAAACACCATATATTTT. The chain employs TRBV28 and TRBJ1-3; tentatively, D is TRBD1 (6 bases). CDR3 size: 16 residues. The V end lost 7 bases, the J end lost 4 bases, and 20 bases lay between the germline ends. The germline gives CDR1 MDHEN, CDR2 SYDVKM. The variable domain in full, with the rest retrieved from reference TRBV28 and TRBJ1-3, is DVKVTQSSRYLVKRTGEKVFLECVQDMDHENMFWYRQDPGLGLRLIYFSYDVKMKEKGDIPEGYSVSREKKERFSLILESASTNQTSMYLCASKPGVRQEGNTIYFGEGSWLTVV.

This chain connects TRBV4-1 to TRBJ2-3; D is possibly TRBD2 (6 bases). The CDR3 sequence is 15 residues long. Germline V gene data show CDR1 as MGHRA and CDR2 as YSYEKL. Trimming took off 6 bases at V and 4 bases at J, with 17 bases between the two ends. CDR3 in amino acids: CASRNRELAADTQYF. Written as DNA, the CDR3 is TGCGCCAGCAGAAACCGGGAGCTAGCCGCAGATACGCAGTATTTT.

J is TRBJ1-2 and V is TRBV19; D unresolved. Per the germline V gene, CDR1 is LNHDA and CDR2 is SQIVND (reference sequence). The CDR3 sequence is 13 residues long. V lost 3 bases to trimming and J lost 1 base, with 6 bases between them. CDR3: CASSIGVNYGYTF. The CDR3 DNA is TGTGCCAGTAGTATCGGAGTTAACTATGGCTACACCTTC.